This T cell receptor (beta chain) was sequenced in a study of blood T cell repertoires in COVID-19. Only in-frame clones appear in the TCRdb table, and some are missing; sequencing was by immunoSEQ multiplex PCR. The table shows 95,000 to 150,000 clones, with over 75% occurring only once. V trimming: 0 bases; J trimming: 3 bases; junction bases outside the gene matches: 15. The CDR3 has 19 residues. Germline V gene sequence: CDR1 KGHSH, CDR2 LQKENI. The chain joins TRBV18 to TRBJ1-1, with 8 bases fitting TRBD1. The source of this sequence is a woman in her 70s with acute or convalescent COVID-19. The sequencing sample was made of peripheral blood. In DNA, the CDR3 is TGTGCCAGCTCACCACCGCGCAGGGGGCGGGTGTTTCAGGACACTGAAGCTTTCTTT. It specifies CASSPPRRGRVFQDTEAFF.